This TCR beta chain is drawn from a study of beta chain features in type 1 diabetes. Regarding the study as a whole: Significant though moderate, a shortening of TCRB CDR3s appeared in all four CD4+ subsets of Type 1 diabetes patients.

The authors reverse transcribed all of the isolated RNA, so sequencing captured expressed TCRB transcripts. Some clones are missing from TCRdb's copy, which holds only in-frame ones; the method was immunoSEQ multiplex PCR. This table has about 150,000 clones, 6% to 9% appearing once. This clone appeared a few times. Its antigen remains unknown. The germline V gene encodes CDR1 WSHSY and CDR2 SAAADI. Trimming shortened V by 4 bases and J by 5 bases, and 9 bases separated the two germline ends. The CDR3 sequence is 12 residues long. Input material: central memory CD4+ T cells from blood. This clonotype was sampled from a man aged 18-30 years with type 1 diabetes. V is TRBV10-2 and J is TRBJ2-7; no clear D. The CDR3 is CASSVTWHEQYF. The CDR3 DNA sequence: TGCGCCAGCAGTGTCACATGGCACGAGCAGTACTTC.